A selection of T cell receptor beta chains follows, all from one sample in a study of blood T cell repertoires in COVID-19. Profiled with immunoSEQ multiplex PCR; TCRdb holds only in-frame clones, not every one. The sample consists of 65,000 to 95,000 clones, around 85% of them appearing once. What was sequenced was peripheral blood. The origin of the receptors is a man aged 25-45 years with acute or convalescent COVID-19. CDR3s include the opening cysteine and the closing phenylalanine or tryptophan. The D gene is left open where the match is weak. Rows give clone size only sometimes, using once, few, many, or a class for an expanded clone.

j_gene: TRBJ1-1; d_gene: TRBD1; abundance: NA; v_gene: TRBV6-2/TRBV6-3; CDR3aa: CASSYSRGQLNTEAFF; CDR3nt: TGTGCCAGCAGTTACTCCAGGGGACAGCTGAACACTGAAGCTTTCTTT
j_gene: TRBJ2-1; d_gene: TRBD2; abundance: NA; v_gene: TRBV10-3; CDR3aa: CAISELAMSGNEQFF; CDR3nt: TGTGCCATCAGTGAACTAGCGATGTCGGGGAATGAGCAGTTCTTC
j_gene: TRBJ1-1; d_gene: NA; abundance: NA; v_gene: TRBV27; CDR3aa: CASSNRQVPTEAFF; CDR3nt: TGTGCCAGCAGTAATCGACAGGTCCCCACTGAAGCTTTCTTT
j_gene: TRBJ2-2; d_gene: NA; abundance: NA; v_gene: TRBV5-1; CDR3aa: CASRMLSNTGELFF; CDR3nt: TGCGCCAGCAGGATGTTGAGTAACACCGGGGAGCTGTTTTTT
j_gene: TRBJ2-3; d_gene: TRBD1; abundance: NA; v_gene: TRBV7-3; CDR3aa: CASSLTGSTDTQYF; CDR3nt: TGTGCCAGCAGCTTGACAGGGAGCACAGATACGCAGTATTTT
j_gene: TRBJ1-2; d_gene: NA; abundance: NA; v_gene: TRBV28; CDR3aa: CASSPYRENYGYTF; CDR3nt: TGTGCCAGCAGTCCATACAGGGAAAACTATGGCTACACCTTC
j_gene: TRBJ2-3; d_gene: NA; abundance: NA; v_gene: TRBV4-1; CDR3aa: CASSQVRGGVSTDTQYF; CDR3nt: TGCGCCAGCAGCCAAGTAAGGGGCGGGGTAAGCACAGATACGCAGTATTTT
j_gene: TRBJ2-7; d_gene: NA; abundance: NA; v_gene: TRBV3-1/TRBV3-2; CDR3aa: CASSQRTANYEQYF; CDR3nt: TGTGCCAGCAGCCAAAGGACAGCGAACTACGAGCAGTACTTC
j_gene: TRBJ1-3; d_gene: NA; abundance: NA; v_gene: TRBV13; CDR3aa: CASSLGLYKIQGVGNTIYF; CDR3nt: TGTGCCAGCAGCTTAGGCCTTTATAAAATCCAGGGTGTAGGAAACACCATATATTTT
j_gene: TRBJ2-3; d_gene: NA; abundance: NA; v_gene: TRBV9; CDR3aa: CASSDHRVDTQYF; CDR3nt: TGTGCCAGCAGCGACCACAGGGTTGATACGCAGTATTTT
j_gene: TRBJ2-7; d_gene: TRBD1; abundance: NA; v_gene: TRBV5-1; CDR3aa: CASAWDSTYEQYF; CDR3nt: TGCGCCAGCGCCTGGGACAGCACCTACGAGCAGTACTTC
j_gene: TRBJ2-2; d_gene: TRBD1; abundance: NA; v_gene: TRBV29-1; CDR3aa: CSVEDPRTGGHTGELFF; CDR3nt: TGCAGCGTTGAAGATCCACGGACAGGGGGTCACACCGGGGAGCTGTTTTTT
j_gene: TRBJ2-7; d_gene: TRBD2; abundance: NA; v_gene: TRBV28; CDR3aa: CASSFGLAGVYEQYF; CDR3nt: TGTGCCAGCAGTTTCGGACTAGCGGGAGTCTACGAGCAGTACTTC
j_gene: TRBJ1-6; d_gene: NA; abundance: NA; v_gene: TRBV6-4; CDR3aa: CASRRQENSPLHF; CDR3nt: TGTGCCAGCAGACGGCAGGAAAATTCACCCCTCCACTTT
j_gene: TRBJ2-5; d_gene: NA; abundance: NA; v_gene: TRBV5-4; CDR3aa: CASSRGQETQYF; CDR3nt: TGTGCCAGCAGCCGAGGTCAAGAGACCCAGTACTTC
j_gene: TRBJ2-1; d_gene: TRBD1; abundance: NA; v_gene: TRBV9; CDR3aa: CASSNRDRVVNEQFF; CDR3nt: TGTGCCAGCAGCAACCGGGACAGGGTCGTGAATGAGCAGTTCTTC
j_gene: TRBJ2-2; d_gene: NA; abundance: NA; v_gene: TRBV6-4; CDR3aa: CASSDSDEVGELFF; CDR3nt: TGTGCCAGCAGTGACTCCGACGAGGTCGGGGAGCTGTTTTTT
j_gene: TRBJ2-5; d_gene: TRBD2; abundance: NA; v_gene: TRBV5-6; CDR3aa: CASSLDVGGVRETQYF; CDR3nt: TGTGCCAGCAGCTTGGACGTGGGAGGGGTCCGAGAGACCCAGTACTTC
j_gene: TRBJ1-4; d_gene: NA; abundance: few; v_gene: TRBV15; CDR3aa: CATSRDSPGFGRKLFF; CDR3nt: TGTGCCACCAGCAGAGATAGCCCTGGGTTTGGGAGAAAACTGTTTTTT
j_gene: TRBJ2-7; d_gene: TRBD2; abundance: NA; v_gene: TRBV7-2; CDR3aa: CASTLGGGRAHEQYF; CDR3nt: TGTGCCAGCACACTGGGGGGCGGGAGGGCCCACGAGCAGTACTTC
j_gene: TRBJ2-1; d_gene: NA; abundance: once; v_gene: TRBV18; CDR3aa: CASSPQGKARSYNEQFF; CDR3nt: TGTGCCAGCTCACCTCAGGGAAAGGCTCGATCCTACAATGAGCAGTTCTTC
j_gene: TRBJ2-1; d_gene: NA; abundance: NA; v_gene: TRBV13; CDR3aa: CASSPRGFGTYNEQFF; CDR3nt: TGTGCCAGCAGCCCTAGGGGTTTCGGTACCTACAATGAGCAGTTCTTC
j_gene: TRBJ1-2; d_gene: TRBD1; abundance: NA; v_gene: TRBV2; CDR3aa: CASSDGTGSIGYTF; CDR3nt: TGTGCCAGCAGTGACGGGACAGGGTCTATTGGCTACACCTTC
j_gene: TRBJ1-5; d_gene: NA; abundance: NA; v_gene: TRBV5-1; CDR3aa: CASSRTVNQPQHF; CDR3nt: TGCGCCAGCAGCCGGACAGTGAATCAGCCCCAGCATTTT
j_gene: TRBJ1-4; d_gene: NA; abundance: once; v_gene: TRBV18; CDR3aa: CASSLLPFRTNEKLFF; CDR3nt: TGTGCCAGCTCACTTCTCCCTTTTCGGACAAATGAAAAACTGTTTTTT
j_gene: TRBJ2-1; d_gene: TRBD2; abundance: once; v_gene: TRBV19; CDR3aa: CASISTSGRSNEQFF; CDR3nt: TGTGCCAGTATCTCTACTAGCGGGAGGAGTAATGAGCAGTTCTTC
j_gene: TRBJ2-5; d_gene: TRBD1; abundance: NA; v_gene: TRBV2; CDR3aa: CARGTGTIETQYF; CDR3nt: TGTGCCAGAGGGACAGGTACAATAGAGACCCAGTACTTC
j_gene: TRBJ2-7; d_gene: NA; abundance: NA; v_gene: TRBV18; CDR3aa: CASSPGETYEQYF; CDR3nt: TGTGCCAGCTCACCAGGGGAGACCTACGAGCAGTACTTC
j_gene: TRBJ1-4; d_gene: TRBD1; abundance: NA; v_gene: TRBV28; CDR3aa: CASRGGTDEKLFF; CDR3nt: TGTGCCAGCAGAGGGGGGACAGATGAAAAACTGTTTTTT
j_gene: TRBJ2-1; d_gene: NA; abundance: NA; v_gene: TRBV11-3; CDR3aa: CASSLGGVEGSNEQFF; CDR3nt: TGTGCCAGCAGCTTAGGTGGTGTTGAGGGAAGTAATGAGCAGTTCTTC
j_gene: TRBJ1-2; d_gene: NA; abundance: NA; v_gene: TRBV29-1; CDR3aa: CSDRDIFNYGYTF; CDR3nt: TGCAGCGACCGGGACATCTTTAACTATGGCTACACCTTC
j_gene: TRBJ2-1; d_gene: TRBD2; abundance: NA; v_gene: TRBV19; CDR3aa: CASSMYSAGDRNEQFF; CDR3nt: TGTGCCAGTAGTATGTATTCGGCGGGAGATCGGAATGAGCAGTTCTTC
j_gene: TRBJ1-1; d_gene: NA; abundance: NA; v_gene: TRBV28; CDR3aa: CASSPPTGSRTEAFF; CDR3nt: TGTGCCAGCAGTCCTCCGACAGGCAGTCGGACTGAAGCTTTCTTT
j_gene: TRBJ2-5; d_gene: NA; abundance: NA; v_gene: TRBV18; CDR3aa: CASSHTTYQETQYF; CDR3nt: TGTGCCAGCTCGCACACAACGTACCAAGAGACCCAGTACTTC
j_gene: TRBJ1-2; d_gene: TRBD1; abundance: NA; v_gene: TRBV10-2; CDR3aa: CASSSDRGRRNYGYTF; CDR3nt: TGCGCCAGCTCCTCGGACAGGGGGCGAAGAAACTATGGCTACACCTTC
j_gene: TRBJ2-2; d_gene: NA; abundance: NA; v_gene: TRBV4-2; CDR3aa: CASSPGGLKTGELFF; CDR3nt: TGTGCCAGCAGCCCAGGGGGACTCAAGACCGGGGAGCTGTTTTTT
j_gene: TRBJ2-6; d_gene: TRBD1; abundance: NA; v_gene: TRBV19; CDR3aa: CATRDRGSSGANVLTF; CDR3nt: TGTGCAACTAGGGACAGGGGAAGTTCTGGGGCCAACGTCCTGACTTTC
j_gene: TRBJ2-3; d_gene: NA; abundance: NA; v_gene: TRBV15; CDR3aa: CATSRDPSDTQYF; CDR3nt: TGTGCCACCAGCAGAGATCCCTCGGATACGCAGTATTTT
j_gene: TRBJ2-7; d_gene: TRBD2; abundance: NA; v_gene: TRBV2; CDR3aa: CASKMFVAGAYEQYF; CDR3nt: TGTGCCAGCAAGATGTTCGTGGCGGGGGCCTACGAGCAGTACTTC
j_gene: TRBJ2-1; d_gene: TRBD2; abundance: NA; v_gene: TRBV27; CDR3aa: CASSSGLAGVYNEQFF; CDR3nt: TGTGCCAGCAGTTCCGGACTAGCGGGGGTGTACAATGAGCAGTTCTTC
j_gene: TRBJ2-7; d_gene: NA; abundance: NA; v_gene: TRBV19; CDR3aa: CASKGGKDYEQYF; CDR3nt: TGTGCCAGTAAAGGAGGGAAAGACTACGAGCAGTACTTC
j_gene: TRBJ2-7; d_gene: NA; abundance: NA; v_gene: TRBV7-2; CDR3aa: CASSSPPGSVTYEQYF; CDR3nt: TGTGCCAGCAGCTCGCCCCCGGGTAGCGTGACCTACGAGCAGTACTTC
j_gene: TRBJ2-7; d_gene: NA; abundance: once; v_gene: TRBV7-8; CDR3aa: CASSSVQNYEQYF; CDR3nt: TGTGCCAGCAGCTCAGTCCAAAACTACGAGCAGTACTTC
j_gene: TRBJ1-6; d_gene: TRBD1; abundance: NA; v_gene: TRBV18; CDR3aa: CASSQDRANSPLHF; CDR3nt: TGTGCCAGCTCCCAAGACAGGGCGAATTCACCCCTCCACTTT
j_gene: TRBJ1-5; d_gene: NA; abundance: many; v_gene: TRBV12-5; CDR3aa: CASGSEEGKVNNQPQHF; CDR3nt: TGTGCTAGTGGTTCGGAAGAGGGCAAGGTTAACAATCAGCCCCAGCATTTT
j_gene: TRBJ2-7; d_gene: NA; abundance: NA; v_gene: TRBV5-6; CDR3aa: CASSLFRGGYEQYF; CDR3nt: TGTGCCAGCAGCTTGTTTAGGGGAGGCTACGAGCAGTACTTC
j_gene: TRBJ2-7; d_gene: NA; abundance: NA; v_gene: TRBV6-2/TRBV6-3; CDR3aa: CASSYGLAIEQYF; CDR3nt: TGTGCCAGCAGTTACGGCCTAGCGATCGAGCAGTACTTC
j_gene: TRBJ1-5; d_gene: NA; abundance: NA; v_gene: TRBV25-1; CDR3aa: CASSEPNQPQHF; CDR3nt: TGTGCCAGCAGTGAACCGAATCAGCCCCAGCATTTT
j_gene: TRBJ1-1; d_gene: NA; abundance: NA; v_gene: TRBV19; CDR3aa: CASDRNTEAFF; CDR3nt: TGTGCCAGCGACAGGAACACTGAAGCTTTCTTT